These 9 T cell receptor beta chains were all obtained from the same sample, sequenced in a study of T cell repertoires in cytomegalovirus infection. In TCRdb, the reads were re-called with MiXCR into one record per CDR3 protein. The profile shows 450,000 to 650,000 distinct CDR3 sequences, over 35% of them singletons. These TCRs are of unknown antigen specificity. This material consisted of cultured PBMCs, taken from culture after CMV antigen stimulation. These receptors were collected from a human donor in good health (CMV status not recorded). Some clones in this sample may be carry-over from other donors' samples.

This clonotype was detected a few times. The chain combines TRBV7-2 with TRBJ2-7; 12 nucleotides match TRBD2. Germline lookup yields CDR1 SGHTA and CDR2 FQGNSA. CDR3 length: 13 residues. CDR3 bases: TGTGCGACCGGACTAGCGGGACCGCGCGAGCAGTACTTC. Its translation: CATGLAGPREQYF.

The genes are TRBV24-1 and TRBJ1-5, with a weak D call TRBD1 (5 bases). The CDR3 length is 16 residues. The germline CDR1 and CDR2 sequences are KGHDR and SFDVKD. V gave up 5 bases and J gave up 3 bases, with 16 bases separating them. DNA for the CDR3: TGTGCCACCAGTGGGATTATGGGGGATCCCAATCAGCCCCAGCATTTT. It yields the protein CATSGIMGDPNQPQHF.

The chain recombines TRBV6-5 with TRBJ2-2; 7 nucleotides line up with TRBD1. Germline CDR1 and CDR2: MNHEY and SVGAGI. CDR3 length equals 16 residues. Trimming cost V 6 bases and J 0 bases; bases outside gene matches: 7. Written as DNA, the CDR3 is TGTGCCAGCAGCATAGGGACAGTCGCGAACACCGGGGAGCTGTTTTTT. Protein sequence: CASSIGTVANTGELFF.

This chain uses TRBV6-5 with TRBJ2-3; D not certain. From germline, CDR1 is MNHEY and CDR2 SVGAGI. Trimming removed 2 bases from V and 2 bases from J, with 14 bases in between. The CDR3 spans 16 residues. In DNA form, the CDR3 reads TGTGCCAGCAGTTACAGGAGTGTAACCTTCACAGATACGCAGTATTTT. As protein: CASSYRSVTFTDTQYF.

Written as DNA, the CDR3 is TGTGCCAGCAGCTTCAGACTAGCGGGGGGGGAGAATGAGCAGTTCTTC. This encodes CASSFRLAGGENEQFF. V is TRBV4-2 and J is TRBJ2-1; 14 bases agree with TRBD2. Germline CDR1 LGHNA, CDR2 YNFKEQ. CDR3 size: 16 residues. With 5 bases clipped from V and 7 bases from J, the junction kept 7 bases outside the gene matches.

The V gene is TRBV12-3 or TRBV12-4, the J gene TRBJ1-5; TRBD1 aligns across 10 bases. J was trimmed by 10 bases and V by 6 bases; bases with no gene match: 9. The CDR3 loop spans 14 amino acids. The CDR3 is CASRTGTGESPQHF. The CDR3 coding sequence is TGTGCCAGCAGGACCGGGACAGGGGAATCTCCCCAGCATTTT.

This clonotype has a handful of counts. V and J are TRBV4-1 and TRBJ1-1; 7 bases are shared with TRBD1. The CDR3 length is 16 residues. J was trimmed by 1 base and V by 3 bases; bases with no gene match: 8. Germline-derived CDR1 and CDR2 are MGHRA and YSYEKL. The CDR3 here is CASSHNRGTANTEAFF. For the CDR3, the DNA is TGCGCCAGCAGCCACAACCGCGGGACAGCGAACACTGAAGCTTTCTTT.

The J gene is TRBJ2-3, the V gene TRBV19; D call uncertain. The V end lost 6 bases, the J end lost 3 bases, and 13 bases lay between the germline ends. This CDR3 is built from 14 residues. Germline values: CDR1 LNHDA, CDR2 SQIVND (reference sequence). The CDR3, as DNA: TGTGCCAGTAGCCCCGGTACCGAAACAGATACGCAGTATTTT. It specifies CASSPGTETDTQYF. Full variable domain (rest looked up from reference TRBV19 and TRBJ2-3): DGGITQSPKYLFRKEGQNVTLSCEQNLNHDAMYWYRQDPGQGLRLIYYSQIVNDFQKGDIAEGYSVSREKKESFPLTVTSAQKNPTAFYLCASSPGTETDTQYFGPGTRLTVL.

The table lists this clonotype with a few counts. This chain uses TRBV7-2 with TRBJ2-1; the D gene could be TRBD1 or TRBD2 (7 bases each). Trimming removed 5 bases from V and 8 bases from J, with 25 bases in between. This CDR3 spans 17 amino acids. The germline CDR1 and CDR2 sequences are SGHTA and FQGNSA. CDR3 bases: TGTGCCAGCAGCCCAAGGGGGCGGGGGCACCGACGGGATGAGCAGTTCTTC. Encoded protein: CASSPRGRGHRRDEQFF.